This T cell receptor beta chain was observed in a study of identical twins. Trimming pared 7 bases from V and 5 bases from J, leaving 8 bases between. There are 11 residues in the CDR3. CDR1 MDHEN and CDR2 SYDVKM come from the germline V gene. This clonotype appeared a few times. cDNA carried unique molecular identifiers, and a universal primer site was added by template switching. TCRdb itself ran the 5' RACE reads through MiXCR, one entry per CDR3 protein. The sample carries roughly 490,000 distinct CDR3 sequences, roughly an eighth recorded once. These data are also associated with another study on yellow fever vaccine responses in identical twins. That source notes: In identical twins, vaccine T cell responses appeared partly shared and partly individual.

This chain links TRBV28 with TRBJ1-1; D gene ambiguous. This TCR derives from a woman between 18 and 29 years old in good health. Sequenced material: CD4+ T cells sorted from blood. CDR3 residues: CASTEGTEAFF. The CDR3 DNA reads TGTGCCAGCACGGAGGGAACTGAAGCTTTCTTT.